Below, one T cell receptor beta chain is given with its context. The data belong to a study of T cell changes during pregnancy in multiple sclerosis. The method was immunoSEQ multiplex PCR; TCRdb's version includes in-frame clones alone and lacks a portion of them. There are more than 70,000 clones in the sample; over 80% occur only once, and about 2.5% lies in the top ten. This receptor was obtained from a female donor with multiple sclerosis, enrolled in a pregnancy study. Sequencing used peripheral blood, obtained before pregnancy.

CDR3 in DNA: TGTGCCAGCAGGGGGGACAGCTACACCGGGGAGCTGTTTTTT. Protein: CASRGDSYTGELFF. The chain uses TRBV28 and TRBJ2-2; 7 nucleotides align to TRBD1. The V gene end was trimmed by 6 bases and the J gene end by 3 bases; junction bases not matched to a gene: 4. The CDR3 contains 14 residues. The germline V gene has CDR1 MDHEN and CDR2 SYDVKM.